The present T cell receptor (beta chain) was sequenced within a study of T cells after yellow fever vaccination (dated by TCRdb to the late 2010s). Study-level background: The SMART-Seq v4 Ultra Low Input RNA kit was used to prepare libraries from fractions with low cell numbers. To track T-cell clones before and after primary and booster YFV17D yellow fever vaccination, bulk TCR alpha and beta repertoires were sequenced longitudinally. The cohort comprised two healthy male donors, one aged 18 to 29 and one aged 30 to 40 years. Blood was drawn at multiple timepoints before and after primary and secondary immunization, with bulk PBMC replicates and cell subsets isolated. Broad study findings and their caveats: Computational filtering was required because FACS-sorted repertoires could contain abundant contaminating clonotypes from the bulk population. The study included only a couple of donors, which limits how far the findings can be generalized. The secondary T-cell response was weaker than the primary response but faster, peaking on day 5 instead of day 15. Most clones expanded after primary vaccination were re-detected after the booster (almost 98% of CD4 and around 86% of CD8), suggesting broad memory maintenance. A small share of clonotypes occurred in both CD4 and CD8 compartments, likely arising from convergent recombination.

The V and J ends are trimmed by 6 bases and 10 bases, leaving 16 bases between them. From the cysteine up to the phenylalanine, the CDR3 has a length of 13 residues. The kept DNA is CDR3 alone, 39 bases in frame from the first base. A note on this clonotype: Its antigen is currently not known. Within one base of it there is no much larger clone, and no base qualities were kept.

TCR cDNA was made using 5'RACE template switching, a step that added a universal primer site and unique molecular identifiers. Priming of cDNA synthesis was performed from both the TCR alpha and TCR beta constant segments. Library amplification used two PCR steps, and the second PCR step added sample barcodes and sequencing adapters. Sequencing of the libraries was done on either Illumina HiSeq 2500 (2x100 bp) or NovaSeq (2x150 bp). In the paper's pipeline: Reads were demultiplexed and collapsed into UMI consensus sequences with MIGEC, and V(D)J alignment was performed with MiXCR. Using edgeR on replicate PBMC samples, clonotypes were called vaccine-responding if FDR was below 0.01 and the log2 fold change was above 5 up to day 15. Each bulk clonotype was labeled CD4 or CD8 based on which sequenced repertoire, CD4 or CD8, contained the clonotype at higher abundance. TCRdb reworked the public reads: Q25 trimming with fastp, MiXCR clone assembly, productive beta chains retained. CDR3 protein sequences are deduplicated, and each keeps its most common genes and DNA. These V and J calls rely on TCRdb rather than the paper's analysis. For this sample there are hundreds of thousands of distinct CDR3 sequences; roughly 14% appear just once. Around an eighth of the sample lies in the top ten.

The sample's treatment or condition label is to be understood as: live attenuated yellow fever vaccine strain. At every blood-draw timepoint, two biological replicates of bulk PBMCs were collected. PBMCs were isolated from peripheral blood using a standard Ficoll-Paque protocol. TriZol was used to extract RNA from bulk PBMCs, from CD4 and CD8 fractions, and from dextramer-positive and dextramer-negative fractions. The source was PBMCs, collected on the day of the yellow fever booster vaccination. Here the chain combines TRBV12-3 or TRBV12-4 and TRBJ2-1, and the D gene may be TRBD2, 5 bases matching. This TCR derives from a young man who received the YFV17D yellow fever vaccine. The CDR3 reads as follows: CASRPGVSGEQFF. At the DNA level, the sequence is TGTGCCAGCAGGCCCGGGGTCAGTGGAGAGCAGTTCTTC.